This T cell receptor (beta chain) was found in a study of cytomegalovirus exposure and HLA in healthy donors. Background on the study: Approximately 180 million T cells yielded 90 million to 130 million unique TCR beta sequences in earlier analysis. Study observations and caveats: A missense variant in DCLRE1C was later tied to TCR beta V- and J-gene trimming. Reports credit the classifier with highly specific, highly sensitive diagnosis of cytomegalovirus status. In a later analysis, DRB1 alleles had the most associated TCRs; HLA-C alleles the fewest.

Germline V CDR1 and CDR2: ENHRY, SYGVKD. V was clipped by 11 bases and J by 2 bases; unmatched bases: 8. This CDR3 contains 14 residues. Primers: 60 Vbeta forward and 13 Jbeta reverse. Produced via immunoSEQ multiplex PCR; TCRdb's table is partial and in-frame only. The data show about 120,000 clones, with around 77% seen just once and roughly 4.2% held by the top ten. Comment on this clone: Its matching antigen is unknown.

The receptor's source is a male donor in good health and CMV-seropositive. V is TRBV10-3 and J is TRBJ2-3; 9 bases are shared with TRBD2. Sequenced sample: PBMCs. The CDR3 is CASGLAGFTDTQYF. The CDR3 nucleotides read TGTGCCTCAGGGCTAGCGGGATTCACAGATACGCAGTATTTT.